These 11 T cell receptor beta chains were sequenced from one sample in a study of shared clonotypes between healthy human individuals. TCRdb's copy holds only in-frame clones and misses some; the assay was immunoSEQ multiplex PCR. The sample contains fewer than 500,000 clones, approximately 79% of which appear only once. The sequenced material came from PBMCs. Source of these receptors: a woman in her forties in good health. Some clones in this sample may be carry-over from other donors' samples.

The chain joins TRBV7-2 to TRBJ2-7; 8 positions agree with TRBD1. Trimming cost V 5 bases and J 2 bases; bases outside gene matches: 2. The CDR3 runs 13 residues. Germline V gene lookup returns CDR1 SGHTA and CDR2 FQGNSA. The CDR3 DNA reads as TGTGCCAGCAGCCAGGGGGCCACCTACGAGCAGTACTTC. It translates to CASSQGATYEQYF. The full variable domain, its missing parts supplied by reference TRBV7-2 and TRBJ2-7, is GAGVSQSPSNKVTEKGKDVELRCDPISGHTALYWYRQSLGQGLEFLIYFQGNSAPDKSGLPSDRFSAERTGGSVSTLTIQRTQQEDSAVYLCASSQGATYEQYFGPGTRLTVT.

A note on this clone: The same CDR3 also results from other DNA sequences found in this sample. This chain joins TRBV2 and TRBJ2-7; 12 bases agree with TRBD2. J gave up 3 bases and V 5 bases, and 2 bases lay outside the gene matches. The germline V gene encodes CDR1 SNHLY and CDR2 FYNNEI. The CDR3 spans 14 residues. CDR3 nucleotide sequence: TGTGCCAGCAGTAGGACTAGCGGGATCTACGAGCAGTACTTC. Protein: CASSRTSGIYEQYF.

The chain joins TRBV7-9 to TRBJ2-7; weak D call: TRBD1 (6 bases). Per the germline V gene, CDR1 is SEHNR and CDR2 is FQNEAQ (reference sequence). The length of the CDR3 is 14 residues. V was cut by 5 bases and J by 2 bases, with 13 bases left in between. CDR3 residues: CASSPGAGTYEQYF. CDR3 in DNA: TGTGCCAGCAGCCCAGGGGCAGGGACCTACGAGCAGTACTTC.

The chain employs TRBV11-2 and TRBJ2-2; 8 bases align to TRBD2. Germline CDR1 SGHAT, CDR2 FQNNGV. The length of the CDR3 is 15 residues. Trimming removed 5 bases from V and 1 base from J; junction bases left unmatched: 3. CDR3 DNA sequence: TGTGCCAGCAGCAGTAGCGGGATGAACACCGGGGAGCTGTTTTTT. This codes for CASSSSGMNTGELFF.

This chain joins TRBV7-9 and TRBJ2-5; TRBD1 matches 7 bases. The CDR3 is made up of 18 amino acids. Germline assignment: CDR1 SEHNR and CDR2 FQNEAQ (reference sequence). Germline trimming cut 4 bases from V and 5 bases from J; bases unmatched to any gene: 19. The CDR3 is CASSYSWSGTAGVETQYF. The CDR3 nucleotides read TGTGCCAGCAGCTACAGTTGGTCCGGGACAGCAGGAGTCGAGACCCAGTACTTC. Based on the CDR3 plus reference TRBV7-9 and TRBJ2-5, the full variable domain is DTGVSQNPRHKITKRGQNVTFRCDPISEHNRLYWYRQTLGQGPEFLTYFQNEAQLEKSRLLSDRFSAERPKGSFSTLEIQRTEQGDSAMYLCASSYSWSGTAGVETQYFGPGTRLLVL.

The chain carries TRBV19 and TRBJ2-6; no firm D call. The V end was cut by 3 bases, the J end by 1 base, with 4 bases between. The CDR3 has 14 amino acids. Germline CDR1 LNHDA, CDR2 SQIVND (reference sequence). The CDR3 sequence is CASSMQSGANVLTF. The CDR3 region has the DNA TGTGCCAGTAGTATGCAATCTGGGGCCAACGTCCTGACTTTC.

The chain recombines TRBV5-4 with TRBJ1-5, with 8 bases identical to TRBD1. V lost 4 bases and J lost 7; bases outside the gene matches: 7. CDR1 and CDR2 (germline): SGHNT, YYREEE (reference sequence). The CDR3 covers 14 residues. The CDR3 bases are TGTGCCAGCAGCCTGGACAGGGCTGTACAGCCCCAGCATTTT. Translating gives CASSLDRAVQPQHF. Based on the CDR3 plus reference TRBV5-4 and TRBJ1-5, the full variable domain is ETGVTQSPTHLIKTRGQQVTLRCSSQSGHNTVSWYQQALGQGPQFIFQYYREEENGRGNFPPRFSGLQFPNYSSELNVNALELDDSALYLCASSLDRAVQPQHFGDGTRLSIL.

This clone has a handful of counts. The chain employs TRBV2 and TRBJ1-1; no firm D call. The CDR3 sequence is 13 residues long. Trimming stripped 7 bases from V and 0 bases from J, with 9 bases between. Germline V CDR1 and CDR2: SNHLY, FYNNEI. CDR3 in DNA: TGTGCCAGCACTGTTGGGGTGAACACTGAAGCTTTCTTT. The encoded protein is CASTVGVNTEAFF.

The genes are TRBV5-6 and TRBJ1-2, with 9 bases lining up with TRBD1. The germline gives CDR1 SGHDT, CDR2 YYEEEE. With 4 bases clipped from V and 7 bases from J, the junction kept 5 bases outside the gene matches. This CDR3 is 13 amino acids long. CDR3 loop: CASSRDRVGGYTF. DNA of the CDR3: TGTGCCAGCAGCAGGGACAGGGTCGGTGGCTACACCTTC. Together with reference TRBV5-6 and TRBJ1-2, the CDR3 gives the full variable domain: DAGVTQSPTHLIKTRGQQVTLRCSPKSGHDTVSWYQQALGQGPQFIFQYYEEEERQRGNFPDRFSGHQFPNYSSELNVNALLLGDSALYLCASSRDRVGGYTFGSGTRLTVV.

CDR3 protein: CASSRGGYEQYF. The DNA of the CDR3 is TGTGCCAGTAGTAGAGGAGGCTACGAGCAGTACTTC. The rearrangement uses TRBV19 and TRBJ2-7; D is possibly TRBD2 (5 bases). The CDR3 has 12 amino acids. The ends were cut back, 4 bases at V and 3 bases at J, with 7 bases in the middle. Germline V gene lookup returns CDR1 LNHDA and CDR2 SQIVND (reference sequence).

J is TRBJ2-1 and V is TRBV7-2, with 7 bases aligning to TRBD2. This CDR3 comprises 15 residues. V gave up 2 bases and J gave up 6 bases; unmatched junction bases: 7. The germline V gene has CDR1 SGHTA and CDR2 FQGNSA. CDR3 nucleotides: TGTGCCAGCAGCTTAACCGGGACTACCCCCAATGAGCAGTTCTTC. Translated: CASSLTGTTPNEQFF. Using reference TRBV7-2 and TRBJ2-1 for the parts outside the CDR3, the full variable domain is GAGVSQSPSNKVTEKGKDVELRCDPISGHTALYWYRQSLGQGLEFLIYFQGNSAPDKSGLPSDRFSAERTGGSVSTLTIQRTQQEDSAVYLCASSLTGTTPNEQFFGPGTRLTVL.